A single sample gave rise to the 21 T cell receptor beta chains below, sequenced in a study of cytomegalovirus exposure and HLA in healthy donors. PCR primers comprised 60 Vbeta and 13 Jbeta primers. The repertoire was sequenced with immunoSEQ multiplex PCR; TCRdb's copy has only in-frame clones and lacks some. The table lists 150,000 or so clones, 81% of them singletons. Sequences were obtained from PBMCs. Receptors originate from a man aged 50 or older in good health and CMV-seropositive.

The gene calls are TRBV7-2 and TRBJ2-1; 8 bases are shared with TRBD2. Trimming removed 3 bases from V and 2 bases from J; junction bases left unmatched: 9. Germline V gene sequence: CDR1 SGHTA, CDR2 FQGNSA. The CDR3 contains 17 residues. CDR3 amino acids: CASSLALGAGAYNEQFF. CDR3 bases: TGTGCCAGCAGCTTGGCCCTCGGAGCGGGGGCCTACAATGAGCAGTTCTTC.

The CDR3 DNA reads as TGTGCCAGCAGCCCCCGCGACACCATATATTTT. Translation: CASSPRDTIYF. The J gene is TRBJ1-3, the V gene TRBV7-2; D ambiguous. V lost 5 bases and J lost 8, with 7 bases in between. The CDR3 is made up of 11 amino acids. In germline, CDR1 is SGHTA, CDR2 FQGNSA.

V usage is TRBV27 and J usage is TRBJ2-1; D not resolved. Between the trimmed V and J ends, which lost 6 bases and 2 bases, there was a span of 11 bases. The CDR3 runs 14 residues. Germline values: CDR1 MNHEY, CDR2 SMNVEV (reference sequence). CDR3 sequence reads: CASSSPNPYNEQFF. DNA of the CDR3: TGTGCCAGCAGCTCTCCTAACCCCTACAATGAGCAGTTCTTC.

DNA of the CDR3: TGTGCCAGCAGCGTAGGACAGGGGATCAATGGCTACACCTTC. This sequence encodes CASSVGQGINGYTF. This chain joins TRBV9 and TRBJ1-2; 8 bases fit TRBD1. The CDR3 is 14 amino acids. Trimming at V came to 0 bases and at J to 6 bases, leaving 4 bases not matched to a gene. From germline, CDR1 is SGDLS and CDR2 YYNGEE.

This clone was observed a few times. The CDR3 region has the DNA TGTGCCAGTACAGACAGGGGCGGTTATAGCAATCAGCCCCAGCATTTT. It is translated as CASTDRGGYSNQPQHF. This rearrangement joins TRBV19 to TRBJ1-5; TRBD1 aligns across 8 bases. This CDR3 is built from 16 residues. Germline V CDR1 and CDR2: LNHDA, SQIVND (reference sequence). V gave up 7 bases and J gave up 0 bases; unmatched junction bases: 8.

For this clone: As the CDR3 is not closed by the conserved phenylalanine or tryptophan, this likely results from a read error. This sequence joins TRBV5-1 and TRBJ1-5, with a tentative D call TRBD1 (5 bases). The CDR3 is 15 residues long. Germline loops: CDR1 SGHRS, CDR2 YFSETQ. V was clipped by 4 bases and J by 3 bases, with 14 bases between them. The CDR3 sequence: CASSPYGQPNQPQHL. CDR3 nucleotide sequence: TGCGCCAGCAGCCCCTACGGACAACCCAATCAGCCCCAGCATCTT.

The genes are TRBV28 and TRBJ2-7; the match to TRBD2 covers 9 bases. The CDR3 has 15 residues. The V gene's germline CDR1 is MDHEN and CDR2 SYDVKM. V lost 3 bases to trimming and J lost 4 bases; unmatched junction nucleotides: 7. The CDR3 coding sequence is TGTGCCAGCAGTTTGAGTACTAGCGGGTCGTACGAGCAGTACTTC. Its translation is CASSLSTSGSYEQYF.

The chain links TRBV28 to TRBJ2-3; D not certain. CDR1 is MDHEN and CDR2 is SYDVKM in the germline V gene. Trimming removed 3 bases from V and 1 base from J, with 11 bases in between. The CDR3 has 15 residues. CDR3 DNA: TGTGCCAGCAGTTTGCCCCTTTTAGGCACAGATACGCAGTATTTT. Amino acid sequence: CASSLPLLGTDTQYF. The full variable domain, with the rest looked up from reference TRBV28 and TRBJ2-3, is DVKVTQSSRYLVKRTGEKVFLECVQDMDHENMFWYRQDPGLGLRLIYFSYDVKMKEKGDIPEGYSVSREKKERFSLILESASTNQTSMYLCASSLPLLGTDTQYFGPGTRLTVL.

Concerning this clone itself: The junction does not match germline at one end; this may be a read error. The chain recombines TRBV7-7 with TRBJ2-5; 7 bases are a match to TRBD2. Germline V gives CDR1 SSHAT, CDR2 FNYEAQ (reference sequence). The CDR3 runs 14 residues. The CDR3 is CASSHSGRGETQYF. The DNA for the CDR3 is TGTGCTAGCAGCCATAGCGGGCGGGGAGAGACCCAGTACTTC.

The rearrangement links TRBV7-8 to TRBJ2-1, with 9 bases that match TRBD2. From germline, CDR1 is SGHVS and CDR2 FQNEAQ. CDR3 length: 17 residues. The V and J ends lost 1 base and 9 bases, in that order; junction bases with no gene match: 13. The CDR3 DNA sequence: TGTGCCAGCAGCTTAGGAGGGGGGGCGGGAGGGCACGGTGAGCAGTTCTTC. This gives the protein CASSLGGGAGGHGEQFF.

This chain connects TRBV30 to TRBJ1-4, with D possibly being TRBD1 (5 bases). Germline assignment: CDR1 GTSNPN and CDR2 SVGIG (reference sequence). The CDR3 extends over 14 amino acids. Trimming shortened V by 0 bases and J by 5 bases, and 10 bases separated the two germline ends. The CDR3 here is CAWSVGRVNEKLFF. CDR3 coding DNA: TGTGCCTGGAGTGTTGGCAGGGTAAATGAAAAACTGTTTTTT.

The chain has TRBV6-5 and TRBJ1-2; D uncertain. This CDR3 is 12 amino acids long. Trimming left V 1 base short and J 8 bases short, with 8 bases between. The germline gives CDR1 MNHEY, CDR2 SVGAGI. The CDR3 loop reads CASSYFGEGYTF. CDR3 coding DNA: TGTGCCAGCAGTTACTTCGGGGAGGGCTACACCTTC.

The chain couples TRBV19 to TRBJ2-2; 7 bases align to TRBD1. The CDR3 has 15 residues. After removal of 7 bases from V and 3 bases from J, the junction contained 8 bases not matched to a gene. Germline V gene data show CDR1 as LNHDA and CDR2 as SQIVND (reference sequence). DNA of the CDR3: TGTGCCAGTATGAGACGGGACAGAGACACCGGGGAGCTGTTTTTT. It codes for CASMRRDRDTGELFF.

This chain joins TRBV4-1 and TRBJ2-3; TRBD2 matches at 7 bases. The J segment lost 5 bases and the V segment lost 6 bases, leaving 11 bases of the junction unmatched. The CDR3 contains 15 residues. Germline V gene data show CDR1 as MGHRA and CDR2 as YSYEKL. CDR3 nucleotide sequence: TGCGCCAGCAGGTCTAGCGGCTCGGGCGGAGATACGCAGTATTTT. Its protein is CASRSSGSGGDTQYF.

This chain joins TRBV7-3 and TRBJ1-1; D is ambiguous. This CDR3 has 14 residues. V lost 3 bases and J lost 0, with 8 bases in between. Per the germline V gene, CDR1 is SGHTA and CDR2 is FQGTGA. The CDR3 region is CASSFSGVNTEAFF. The CDR3 nucleotides are TGTGCCAGCAGCTTCTCTGGAGTGAACACTGAAGCTTTCTTT.

The chain uses TRBV29-1 and TRBJ2-1; a possible D gene is TRBD2 (5 bases). Germline CDR1 SQVTM, CDR2 ANQGSEA. Trimming cost V 8 bases and J 0 bases, with 11 bases left between them. The CDR3 extends over 13 amino acids. The CDR3, as DNA: TGCAGCTTTAGCGAGAGCTCCTACAATGAGCAGTTCTTC. This gives the protein CSFSESSYNEQFF.

The rearrangement uses TRBV7-9 and TRBJ1-1; unclear D gene. The CDR3 is made up of 14 amino acids. Germline CDR1 reads SEHNR; CDR2 reads FQNEAQ (reference sequence). The V end lost 1 base, the J end lost 5 bases, and 11 bases lay between the germline ends. The CDR3 DNA sequence: TGTGCCAGCAGCTTAGGGTTGGCGGGGACTGAAGCTTTCTTT. This sequence encodes CASSLGLAGTEAFF.

The chain has TRBV5-1 and TRBJ2-1, with 9 bases fitting TRBD2. Germline V CDR1 and CDR2: SGHRS, YFSETQ. J lost 2 bases, V lost 5 bases, and 8 bases had no gene match. The CDR3 loop spans 16 amino acids. For the CDR3, the DNA is TGCGCCAGCAGTAAAACTAGCGGGCCGACCTACAATGAGCAGTTCTTC. Translated, it gives CASSKTSGPTYNEQFF.

The CDR3 reads CAWSVQRSGSYNEQFF. The CDR3 DNA is TGTGCCTGGAGTGTACAGAGATCTGGGTCCTACAATGAGCAGTTCTTC. The V call is TRBV30, the J call TRBJ2-1; D is unresolved. Germline V gives CDR1 GTSNPN, CDR2 SVGIG (reference sequence). The CDR3 consists of 16 residues. Trimming took off 0 bases at V and 1 base at J, with 13 bases between the two ends.

The chain links TRBV15 to TRBJ1-4, with 7 bases matching TRBD1. Germline V CDR1 and CDR2: LNHNV, YYDKDF (reference sequence). This CDR3 contains 17 residues. After removal of 0 bases from V and 3 bases from J, the junction contained 7 bases not matched to a gene. The DNA of the CDR3 is TGTGCCACCAGCAGAGATATGTTCGGGACAGCTAATGAAAAACTGTTTTTT. It specifies CATSRDMFGTANEKLFF.

The V gene is TRBV6-5, the J gene TRBJ1-5; 8 positions agree with TRBD1. With V trimmed by 6 bases and J by 5 bases, 6 bases remained unmatched. Per the germline V gene, CDR1 is MNHEY and CDR2 is SVGAGI. The CDR3 loop spans 14 amino acids. CDR3 nucleotides: TGTGCCAGCAGCCCAGGGGGCTTGGATCAGCCCCAGCATTTT. Protein: CASSPGGLDQPQHF.